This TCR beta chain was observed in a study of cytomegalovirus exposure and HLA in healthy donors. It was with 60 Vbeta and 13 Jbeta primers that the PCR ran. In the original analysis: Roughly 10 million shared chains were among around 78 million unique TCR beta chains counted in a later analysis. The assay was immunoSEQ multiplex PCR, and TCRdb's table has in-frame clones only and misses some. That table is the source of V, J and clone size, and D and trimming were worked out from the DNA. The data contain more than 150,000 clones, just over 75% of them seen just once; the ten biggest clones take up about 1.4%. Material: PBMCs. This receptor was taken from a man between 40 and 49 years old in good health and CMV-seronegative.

Written as DNA, the CDR3 is TGTGCCAGCAGTTATGGGACAGGAGTATCCTACGAGCAGTACTTC. Translated, it gives CASSYGTGVSYEQYF. The gene calls are TRBV27 and TRBJ2-7; 8 nucleotides match TRBD1. Trimming took 4 bases from V and 1 from J; bases not matched to a gene: 6. The CDR3 length is 15 residues. Germline CDR1 and CDR2: MNHEY and SMNVEV (reference sequence).